The source of this T cell receptor (beta chain) is a study of T cells in tuberculosis. Study details: The T cells targeted glucose monomycolate, a mycobacterial lipid, via CD1B. A South African cohort included IGRA-negative adolescents, latently infected IGRA-positive adolescents and adults with active tuberculosis. Study results and limitations: GMM-specific TCRs were nearer to active tuberculosis alpha repertoires, suggesting expansion.

In the case of this clone: The antigen remains unidentified.

Latent tuberculosis screening used tuberculin skin test and IGRA at entry. Trimming removed 2 bases from V and 1 base from J, with 15 bases in between. This CDR3 region has 16 residues. Per the germline V gene, CDR1 is LNHNV and CDR2 is YYDKDF (reference sequence). Clones were sequenced by immunoSEQ multiplex PCR, and TCRdb holds only the in-frame ones, with some missing. This table holds under 40,000 clones, around 94% found once. This sequence was found in a donor aged 5 to 30 with latent tuberculosis or without tuberculosis infection. The sequencing input was PBMCs. V gene TRBV15 combines with J gene TRBJ2-7; TRBD1 might be the D (5 bases). CDR3 in DNA: TGTGCCACCAGCAGATCGACAGCCCCGAATTCCTACGAGCAGTACTTC. Its translation: CATSRSTAPNSYEQYF. The full variable domain, with the rest looked up from reference TRBV15 and TRBJ2-7, is DAMVIQNPRYQVTQFGKPVTLSCSQTLNHNVMYWYQQKSSQAPKLLFHYYDKDFNNEADTPDNFQSRRPNTSFCFLDIRSPGLGDTAMYLCATSRSTAPNSYEQYFGPGTRLTVT.